This TCR beta chain is drawn from a study of response to subunit inactivated influenza vaccine. TCRdb re-called the RT-PCR reads through MiXCR, storing one row per CDR3 protein. This table holds just under 550,000 distinct CDR3 sequences, approximately 24% found once. The CDR3 has 16 amino acids. Germline lookup yields CDR1 LGHNA and CDR2 YNFKEQ. J gave up 1 base and V 4 bases, and 7 bases lay outside the gene matches. The same data also went into a second study, on T cells expressing NK-cell markers. From that study: Synthesis of TCR beta cDNA relied on 5'RACE template switching carrying UMIs. Seven donors tested HCMV-seropositive and one tested seronegative among the eight sequenced. A few donors showed these clonotypes also leading the CD3+CD56-NKG2C+ fraction.

The chain links TRBV4-2 to TRBJ2-1; 7 bases fit TRBD2. This clonotype was sampled from a middle-aged man who received an inactivated influenza vaccine. Sample: CD4+ T cells sorted from PBMCs, taken roughly 12 days after vaccination. The CDR3 DNA sequence: TGTGCCAGCAGCCCCATGGGGGAGGGATCCTACAATGAGCAGTTCTTC. Amino acids: CASSPMGEGSYNEQFF.